The TCR beta chain under discussion was sequenced for a study of T-cell reconstitution after alpha-beta-depleted transplantation in children. Study findings and constraints: Newly produced T cells mostly accounted for T-cell counts and diversity one year post-transplant. About two months after transplant, alpha-beta T cells reportedly came from several hundred expanded graft clones.

This clonotype was observed at least ten times. Its antigen remains unknown. The authors prepared the TCRbeta library with unique molecular identifiers. Via MiXCR, TCRdb re-called the PCR reads, giving one row per CDR3 protein. The sample records just under 250,000 distinct CDR3 sequences, more than 20% being singletons. Germline-derived CDR1 and CDR2 are SQVTM and ANQGSEA. This CDR3 spans 12 amino acids. V lost 2 bases and J lost 5, with 8 bases in between. The TCR was taken from a girl aged 2-10 years with Fanconi anemia, due to receive a stem cell transplant. Sequences were derived from PBMCs, sampled before TCRalphabeta/CD19-depleted stem cell transplant. The rearrangement uses TRBV29-1 and TRBJ2-3; D is unresolved. The CDR3 region is CSVEHGVDTQYF. CDR3 in DNA: TGCAGCGTTGAACATGGGGTAGATACGCAGTATTTT.